The rows below give T cell receptor beta chains drawn from one sample of a study of metastatic and nonmetastatic thyroid tumors. MiXCR was used by TCRdb to re-call the PCR reads. The table includes approximately 3,000 clones, roughly 35% detected once. Input material: tumor tissue. The receptors derive from a female donor with papillary thyroid cancer or a benign thyroid nodule (not recorded which). Some clones in this sample may be carry-over from other donors' samples. Each CDR3 is given with its conserved first and last residue. The D gene is left open where the match is weak. Size tells how often a clone was seen (once, few, many) or the class of an expanded clone, and some rows leave it out.

J gene | D gene | clone size | V gene | CDR3 DNA | CDR3 protein
TRBJ2-7 | TRBD2 | - | TRBV27 | TGTGCCAGCAGTTTACGTAGCGGGGACTCCTGGGAGCAGTACTTC | CASSLRSGDSWEQYF
TRBJ1-5 | TRBD1 | - | TRBV5-6 | TGTGCCAGCAGCTTACGCGGACAGGGGATACGGCAGCCCCAGCATTTT | CASSLRGQGIRQPQHF
TRBJ2-1 | - | - | TRBV20-1 | TGCAGTGCTAGTGAGGGGGGCGAGGGTAATGAGCAGTTCTTC | CSASEGGEGNEQFF
TRBJ1-6 | TRBD1 | - | TRBV20-1 | TGCAGTGCAACGACGTTTGGAGGGGGCGGATCAGCCCTCCACTTT | CSATTFGGGGSALHF
TRBJ2-7 | - | - | TRBV2 | TGTGCCAGCAGTGTTGAAACAGGGAATCCCTACGAGCAGTACTTC | CASSVETGNPYEQYF
TRBJ1-1 | - | - | TRBV2 | TGTGCCAGCAGTGACCGACCCGGGGGCACTGAAGCTTTCTTT | CASSDRPGGTEAFF
TRBJ2-7 | TRBD1 | - | TRBV20-1 | TGCAGTGCCAGGGACAGACGTTACGAGCAGTACTTC | CSARDRRYEQYF
TRBJ2-2 | TRBD1 | - | TRBV11-1 | TGTGCCAGCAGCTTATGGTCAGGGGGCGGCGGGGAGCTGTTTTTT | CASSLWSGGGGELFF
TRBJ1-1 | - | - | TRBV6-1 | TGTGCCAGCAGCCCCCCCAGGGGATTTGGTGAAGCTTTCTTT | CASSPPRGFGEAFF
TRBJ1-2 | - | - | TRBV20-1 | TGCAGTGCTAGAGATAAGGGGTTGGGCTACACCTTC | CSARDKGLGYTF
TRBJ2-7 | TRBD2 | - | TRBV20-1 | TGCAGTGCTAGTAAGGGATTTCCGGGACTAGCGGGAGGAGACGAGCAGTACTTC | CSASKGFPGLAGGDEQYF
TRBJ1-6 | - | - | TRBV27 | TGTGCAGGGGGATCACCCCTCCACTTT | CAGGSPLHF
TRBJ2-3 | TRBD2 | - | TRBV11-2 | TGTGCCAGCAGCCCCCGAGCGGGAGTGCAGGATACGCAGTATTTT | CASSPRAGVQDTQYF
TRBJ1-1 | TRBD1 | - | TRBV27 | TGTGCCAGCAGTTTACAGGGGGCCACTGAAGCTTTCTTT | CASSLQGATEAFF
TRBJ2-7 | - | - | TRBV11-1 | TGTGCCAGCAGCCGTTTACAGGGACCCTCCTACGAGCAGTACTTC | CASSRLQGPSYEQYF
TRBJ2-5 | - | - | TRBV4-1 | TGCGCCAGCAGCCAAGATCCGGGGGGCTTAGAGACCCAGTACTTC | CASSQDPGGLETQYF
TRBJ2-3 | TRBD2 | - | TRBV9 | TGTGCCAGCAGCGTAAACCCTAGCGGGAGAGGGACAGATACGCAGTATTTT | CASSVNPSGRGTDTQYF
TRBJ1-2 | - | few | TRBV6-5 | TGTGCCTCCTCTGGTCCAGCCCTCGCCAGTTATCCTAACTATGGCTACACCTTC | CASSGPALASYPNYGYTF
TRBJ2-7 | - | few | TRBV28 | TGTGCCACCTGTTACAGGGCCGGTCTGAACGAGCAGTACTTC | CATCYRAGLNEQYF
TRBJ2-5 | TRBD2 | large | TRBV4-2 | TGTGCCAGCAGCCAAAGGACTAGCGGGGGTGGTGTGGAGACCCAGTACTTC | CASSQRTSGGGVETQYF
TRBJ2-7 | - | - | TRBV12-3/TRBV12-4 | TGTGCCAGCAGTTCCGCCCGGTGGGCCTACGAGCAGTACTTC | CASSSARWAYEQYF
TRBJ2-1 | TRBD1 | - | TRBV5-1 | TGCGCCAGCAGCTTGAGGGGGCTAGAGCAGTTCTTC | CASSLRGLEQFF
TRBJ1-6 | - | - | TRBV9 | TGTGCCAGCACCGGAGAGGGTCCAGGGAGCAATTCACCCCTCCACTTT | CASTGEGPGSNSPLHF
TRBJ2-2 | - | few | TRBV2 | TGTGCCAGCAGTGAATTTCGGGGGAACACCGGGGAGCTGTTTTTT | CASSEFRGNTGELFF
TRBJ2-7 | - | - | TRBV6-6 | TGTGCCAGCAGTTACGGCCGACTACGGACGGCCTCCTACGAGCAGTATTTC | CASSYGRLRTASYEQYF
TRBJ2-5 | - | - | TRBV27 | TGTGCCAGCGGTAAATCCCCCTGGGAGACCCAGTACTTT | CASGKSPWETQYF
TRBJ2-6 | - | few | TRBV27 | TGTGCCAGCAGTTCCCTCCGCTCGAGCTCTGGGGCCAACGTCCCGACTTTC | CASSSLRSSSGANVPTF
TRBJ2-1 | TRBD2 | - | TRBV5-6 | TGTGCCAGCAGCTTGTATGGGACTAGCGACTACAATGAGCAGTTCTTC | CASSLYGTSDYNEQFF
TRBJ1-2 | - | - | TRBV7-8 | TGTGCCAGCAGCTTAGCGGCTAACTATGGCTACACCTTC | CASSLAANYGYTF
TRBJ1-5 | - | once | TRBV20-1 | TGCAGTGCTGGCGGGAATAGCAATCAGCCCCAGCATTTT | CSAGGNSNQPQHF
TRBJ2-7 | - | few | TRBV6-1 | TGTGCCAGCAGTTTTTATCGTGGGAATGAGCAGTACTTC | CASSFYRGNEQYF
TRBJ2-5 | - | few | TRBV12-3/TRBV12-4 | TGTGCCAGCAGTTTGCGGGAGACCCAGTACTTC | CASSLRETQYF
TRBJ1-2 | - | large | TRBV28 | TGTGCCAGCAGTTTAACAGGAGTAAACTATGGCTACACCTTC | CASSLTGVNYGYTF
TRBJ1-1 | TRBD1 | once | TRBV20-1 | TGCAGTGCTAGAGATCAGGGGACAGGGATGGGCACTGAAGCTTTCTTT | CSARDQGTGMGTEAFF
TRBJ1-2 | TRBD1 | large | TRBV6-1 | TGTGCCAGCTATTTCCCCGGGACAGGGGGCAGCTATGGCTACACCTTC | CASYFPGTGGSYGYTF
TRBJ2-5 | - | - | TRBV30 | TGTGCCTGGAGTGTACCGGAGACCCAGTACTTC | CAWSVPETQYF
TRBJ2-1 | - | - | TRBV11-3 | TGTGCCAGCAGCCCCCGGTTTGGCTCCTACAATGAGCAGTTCTTC | CASSPRFGSYNEQFF
TRBJ1-2 | TRBD1 | large | TRBV20-1 | TGCAGTGCTAGAGAAACAGGGGGAGGGGATGGCTACACCTTC | CSARETGGGDGYTF
TRBJ1-6 | - | - | TRBV20-1 | TGCAGTGCGTCCTCGGGGGAGGAGTCCTCACCCCTCCACTTT | CSASSGEESSPLHF
TRBJ2-7 | TRBD2 | - | TRBV20-1 | TGCAGTGCTAGCCACCTGGGACTAGCGGCTCGCGAGCAGTACTTC | CSASHLGLAAREQYF